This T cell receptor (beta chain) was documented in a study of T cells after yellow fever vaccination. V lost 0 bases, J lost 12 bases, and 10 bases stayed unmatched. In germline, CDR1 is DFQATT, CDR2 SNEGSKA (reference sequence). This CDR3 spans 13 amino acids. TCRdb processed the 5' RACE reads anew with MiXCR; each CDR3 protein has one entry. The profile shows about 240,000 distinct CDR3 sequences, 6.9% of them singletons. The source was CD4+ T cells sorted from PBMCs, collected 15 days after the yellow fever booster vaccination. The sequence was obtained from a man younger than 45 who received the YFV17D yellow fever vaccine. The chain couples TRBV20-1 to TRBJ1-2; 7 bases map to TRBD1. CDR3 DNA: TGCAGTGCTAGAGACGCGGGACAGCTCATCGACACCTTC. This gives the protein CSARDAGQLIDTF.